This TCR beta chain was observed in a study of T cell changes during pregnancy in multiple sclerosis. Using immunoSEQ multiplex PCR, the repertoire was profiled, and TCRdb retains in-frame clones only, with some absent. The profile covers nearly 40,000 clones, with around 90% appearing a single time and under 0.9% taken by the ten largest. V dropped 6 bases and J dropped 5; count of bases not matched to a gene: 5. In germline, CDR1 is SGHNT, CDR2 YYREEE (reference sequence). The CDR3 has 14 residues. The source material was CD4+ T cells from peripheral blood mononuclear cells, sampled in the third trimester of pregnancy. This receptor was identified in a female donor with multiple sclerosis, enrolled in a pregnancy study. This chain uses TRBV5-4 with TRBJ2-2, with 9 bases that match TRBD1. In DNA, the CDR3 is TGTGCCAGCAATGACAGGGGGTTGACCGGGGAGCTGTTTTTT. Translated, it gives CASNDRGLTGELFF.